These T cell receptor beta chains were read from a single sample in a study of cytomegalovirus exposure and HLA in healthy donors. Repertoires were generated with immunoSEQ multiplex PCR, while TCRdb's copy carries only in-frame clones and drops some. The data contain approximately 46,000 clones, more than 85% of them seen just once; the ten biggest clones take up 2% to 2.5%. Sequencing was performed on PBMCs. The receptors come from a woman aged 18-29 years in good health and CMV-seronegative. Each CDR3 is given with its conserved first and last residue. The D gene is left open where the match is weak. For some rows the clone size is stated as once, few or many, or as a class when expanded; others skip it.

V gene: TRBV20-1
J gene: TRBJ2-7
clone size: .
CDR3 length: 11
D gene: .
CDR3 DNA: TGCAGTGCGGGGGGGCTACACGAGCAGTACTTC
CDR3 protein: CSAGGLHEQYF

V gene: TRBV5-6
J gene: TRBJ2-7
clone size: .
CDR3 length: 14
D gene: .
CDR3 DNA: TGTGCCAGCAGCGGGGGCGTTAGGTCCTACGAGCAGTACTTC
CDR3 protein: CASSGGVRSYEQYF

V gene: TRBV7-8
J gene: TRBJ2-7
clone size: .
CDR3 length: 14
D gene: TRBD1
CDR3 DNA: TGTGCCAGTTCTCGGGACAGGGACTCCTACGAGCAGTACTTC
CDR3 protein: CASSRDRDSYEQYF

V gene: TRBV28
J gene: TRBJ1-1
clone size: .
CDR3 length: 12
D gene: .
CDR3 DNA: TGTGCCAGCAGTGGGGGCTGGACTGAAGCTTTCTTT
CDR3 protein: CASSGGWTEAFF

V gene: TRBV25-1
J gene: TRBJ1-6
clone size: .
CDR3 length: 14
D gene: .
CDR3 DNA: TGTGCCAGCGCGCGGGGGACCTATAATTCACCCCTCCACTTT
CDR3 protein: CASARGTYNSPLHF

V gene: TRBV19
J gene: TRBJ1-5
clone size: .
CDR3 length: 15
D gene: .
CDR3 DNA: TGTGCCAGTAGTAGCCTCCAGGGAGGGAATCAGCCCCAGCATTTT
CDR3 protein: CASSSLQGGNQPQHF

V gene: TRBV5-1
J gene: TRBJ2-1
clone size: once
CDR3 length: 14
D gene: TRBD1
CDR3 DNA: TGCGCCAGCTCCCCGGGACAGGGAAGAAATGAGCAGTTCTTC
CDR3 protein: CASSPGQGRNEQFF

V gene: TRBV19
J gene: TRBJ1-5
clone size: .
CDR3 length: 16
D gene: .
CDR3 DNA: TGTGCCAGTAGTATAGATTCGGGATATAGCAATCAGCCCCAGCATTTT
CDR3 protein: CASSIDSGYSNQPQHF

V gene: TRBV7-9
J gene: TRBJ1-2
clone size: .
CDR3 length: 14
D gene: TRBD1
CDR3 DNA: TGTGCCAGCAGCCCCACGGGACAGGGTTATGGCTACACCTTC
CDR3 protein: CASSPTGQGYGYTF

V gene: TRBV7-3
J gene: TRBJ2-3
clone size: .
CDR3 length: 15
D gene: TRBD1
CDR3 DNA: TGTGCCAGCAGCCCTGGACAGGGTAATTCAGATACGCAGTATTTT
CDR3 protein: CASSPGQGNSDTQYF

V gene: TRBV10-2
J gene: TRBJ2-4
clone size: .
CDR3 length: 15
D gene: .
CDR3 DNA: TGCGCCAGCAGTGAGTTCGGTGGTTTCCAAAACATTCAGTACTTC
CDR3 protein: CASSEFGGFQNIQYF

V gene: TRBV6-4
J gene: TRBJ2-2
clone size: medium-sized
CDR3 length: 14
D gene: TRBD2
CDR3 DNA: TGTGCCAGCAGTGATAGCGGGGACACCGGGGAGCTGTTTTTT
CDR3 protein: CASSDSGDTGELFF

V gene: TRBV7-9
J gene: TRBJ2-1
clone size: .
CDR3 length: 15
D gene: TRBD2
CDR3 DNA: TGTGCCAGCACCCCAAGGGCTAGCGGCTACAATGAGCAGTTCTTC
CDR3 protein: CASTPRASGYNEQFF

V gene: TRBV5-1
J gene: TRBJ2-4
clone size: .
CDR3 length: 18
D gene: TRBD2
CDR3 DNA: TGCGCCAGCAGCCTGGAGCCCCAAGGCGGGAGTCCCAAAAACATTCAGTACTTC
CDR3 protein: CASSLEPQGGSPKNIQYF

V gene: TRBV21-1
J gene: TRBJ2-4
clone size: few
CDR3 length: 19
D gene: .
CDR3 DNA: TGTGCCAGCAGCAAAAAAAGCGGGAAGGGGGTGCTAGCCAAAAACATTCAGTACTTC
CDR3 protein: CASSKKSGKGVLAKNIQYF

V gene: TRBV5-1
J gene: TRBJ2-7
clone size: .
CDR3 length: 16
D gene: .
CDR3 DNA: TGCGCCAGCAGCTATAGGGGGGGGAACGCCTTGGGGGAGCAGTACTTC
CDR3 protein: CASSYRGGNALGEQYF

V gene: TRBV28
J gene: TRBJ2-7
clone size: .
CDR3 length: 15
D gene: .
CDR3 DNA: TGTGCCAGCAGTCCCACGGACACCCGCTCCTACGAGCAGTACTTC
CDR3 protein: CASSPTDTRSYEQYF

V gene: TRBV6-5
J gene: TRBJ2-5
clone size: .
CDR3 length: 14
D gene: .
CDR3 DNA: TGTGCCAGCAGCGCACTTGGGGCGAGTGAGACCCAGTACTTC
CDR3 protein: CASSALGASETQYF

V gene: TRBV5-4
J gene: TRBJ2-5
clone size: .
CDR3 length: 16
D gene: TRBD2
CDR3 DNA: TGTGCCAGCACCCTCCCAGGGGTAGCGGGAAAAGAGACCCAGTACTTC
CDR3 protein: CASTLPGVAGKETQYF

V gene: TRBV11-2
J gene: TRBJ2-7
clone size: .
CDR3 length: 16
D gene: TRBD1
CDR3 DNA: TGTGCCAGCAGCTCTAGACTGGGACAGGGTTCCTACGAGCAGTACTTC
CDR3 protein: CASSSRLGQGSYEQYF

V gene: TRBV10-3
J gene: TRBJ2-5
clone size: .
CDR3 length: 14
D gene: .
CDR3 DNA: TGTGCCATCAGTGAGTCCGGGGGGCCAGAGACCCAGTACTTC
CDR3 protein: CAISESGGPETQYF

V gene: TRBV7-9
J gene: TRBJ2-7
clone size: .
CDR3 length: 14
D gene: TRBD2
CDR3 DNA: TGTGCCAGCGGAACTAGCGGAACCTCCTACGAGCAGTACTTC
CDR3 protein: CASGTSGTSYEQYF

V gene: TRBV5-5
J gene: TRBJ2-6
clone size: .
CDR3 length: 18
D gene: TRBD1
CDR3 DNA: TGTGCCAGCAGCTCGGGACAGGGCCCATCCTCTGGGGCCAACGTCCTGACTTTC
CDR3 protein: CASSSGQGPSSGANVLTF

V gene: TRBV5-5
J gene: TRBJ1-5
clone size: once
CDR3 length: 15
D gene: .
CDR3 DNA: TGTGCCAGCAGCTTGGAAGGGGCCAGCAATCAGCCCCAGCATTTT
CDR3 protein: CASSLEGASNQPQHF

V gene: TRBV5-4
J gene: TRBJ2-7
clone size: .
CDR3 length: 14
D gene: TRBD1
CDR3 DNA: TGTGCCAGCAGCTTGCCAGGGGGCGCGGAAGAGCAGTACTTC
CDR3 protein: CASSLPGGAEEQYF

V gene: TRBV2
J gene: TRBJ2-7
clone size: once
CDR3 length: 11
D gene: .
CDR3 DNA: TGTGCCAGCAACAGGGCCTACGAGCAGTACTTC
CDR3 protein: CASNRAYEQYF

V gene: TRBV19
J gene: TRBJ2-1
clone size: .
CDR3 length: 15
D gene: TRBD1
CDR3 DNA: TGTGCCAGTAGTACGACGGGACAGGGGGGGAATGAGCAGTTCTTC
CDR3 protein: CASSTTGQGGNEQFF

V gene: TRBV11-2
J gene: TRBJ2-1
clone size: few
CDR3 length: 11
D gene: .
CDR3 DNA: TGTGCCAGCAGCTTCGGGAGTGAGCAGTTCTTC
CDR3 protein: CASSFGSEQFF

V gene: TRBV5-1
J gene: TRBJ1-1
clone size: .
CDR3 length: 14
D gene: .
CDR3 DNA: TGCGCCAGCAGCACCTTAGATCAGAACACTGAAGCTTTCTTT
CDR3 protein: CASSTLDQNTEAFF